The text below deals with one T cell receptor (beta chain). The antigen this receptor binds is unknown. No much larger clone exists at a distance of one base, and base qualities are not known. The sample comes from a study of blood T cell repertoires in COVID-19 (dated by TCRdb to about 2020). Some background on the complete study: Samples from collaborators originated in the United States, Italy and Spain and spanned both the acute and convalescent phases of COVID-19. The material from the prospective study consisted of cDNA or gDNA derived from T cells, B-cell-depleted T cells, or PBMCs. The dataset comprised deeply sampled blood TCRbeta repertoires from subjects exposed to, actively infected with, or recovered from COVID-19. The repertoires were released in a freely available public database meant as a resource for research on the immune response to SARS-CoV-2. Samples were obtained from the ongoing ImmuneRACE study (first 160 participants) and from 1,254 subjects provided by 6 global collaborators. A de-identified subject ID, COVID-19 status, age in years and sex were almost always included in the sample metadata. Where available, HLA class I and class II types were obtained from metadata supplied by the sample provider rather than from assay-based typing.

Participants in the prospective study were aged roughly 18 to 90 years, lived in 20 to 30 United States geographic areas, and enrolled through a virtual design. In the prospective study, cohorts were assigned on the basis of participant-reported clinical history obtained from a screening survey and a study questionnaire. Exposed participants had been in contact with someone with a PCR-confirmed or clinician-diagnosed COVID-19 case within 2 weeks of study entry. In the prospective study, whole blood, serum and a nasopharyngeal or oropharyngeal swab were collected from each participant by mobile phlebotomists. Additional blood draws and questionnaires over an approximately 2-month period could optionally be provided by prospective study participants. Before DNA extraction, prospective study blood samples were shipped either frozen or at room temperature. From its cysteine to its phenylalanine, the CDR3 spans 13 amino acids. The retained sequence is limited to the CDR3, 39 bases, with the frame set at the first base. V was cut back by 1 base and J by 4 bases, leaving a gap of 7 bases between them. CDR1 and CDR2, per the germline V gene, are SGHDN and FVKESK.

Paper-wide results and their limitations: How much clinical and demographic metadata was included differed by source and by participant, and the metadata was provided uncurated.

TCRbeta CDR3 regions were amplified from genomic DNA using the immunoSEQ Assay, a bias-controlled multiplex PCR. The authors processed their data as follows. Within the assay, amplification of reference gene primers was used to estimate how many nucleated cells each sample contained. To quantify the absolute abundance of each unique TCRbeta CDR3 rearrangement, sequence reads were collapsed and filtered. For each sample, productive Simpson clonality was calculated as the square root of Simpson's diversity index over productive rearrangements. The source is immuneACCESS, and TCRdb retained only in-frame sequences with V and J called. Part of the clones is not carried over; for the studies checked, unresolved V genes explain less than half of this, and the remainder is unexplained. That table is the source of V, J and clone size, and D and trimming were worked out from the DNA. In this sample the table shows roughly 320,000 clones, 90% of which occur a single time. The ten largest clonotypes hold 3.9% of the sample.

The receptor was isolated from a woman aged 25 to 45 who had been exposed to COVID-19. Sequencing was carried out using PBMCs or T cells enriched from blood (not recorded which). Here the chain combines TRBV14 and TRBJ1-2; the D gene remains uncertain. The CDR3 amino acid sequence is: CASSQGHSYGYTF. The sequenced DNA: TGTGCCAGCAGCCAAGGGCACAGCTATGGCTACACCTTC.